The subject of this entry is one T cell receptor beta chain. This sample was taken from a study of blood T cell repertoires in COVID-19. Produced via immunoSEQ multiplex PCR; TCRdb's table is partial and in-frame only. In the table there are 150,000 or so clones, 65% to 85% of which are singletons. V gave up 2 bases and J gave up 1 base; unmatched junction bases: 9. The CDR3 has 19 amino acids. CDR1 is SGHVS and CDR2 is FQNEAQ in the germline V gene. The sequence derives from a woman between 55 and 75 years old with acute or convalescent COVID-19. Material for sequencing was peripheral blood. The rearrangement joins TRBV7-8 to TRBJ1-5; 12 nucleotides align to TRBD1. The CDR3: CASSLSGTGGSRSNQPQHF. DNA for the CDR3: TGTGCCAGCAGCTTATCCGGGACAGGGGGCTCGAGGAGCAATCAGCCCCAGCATTTT.